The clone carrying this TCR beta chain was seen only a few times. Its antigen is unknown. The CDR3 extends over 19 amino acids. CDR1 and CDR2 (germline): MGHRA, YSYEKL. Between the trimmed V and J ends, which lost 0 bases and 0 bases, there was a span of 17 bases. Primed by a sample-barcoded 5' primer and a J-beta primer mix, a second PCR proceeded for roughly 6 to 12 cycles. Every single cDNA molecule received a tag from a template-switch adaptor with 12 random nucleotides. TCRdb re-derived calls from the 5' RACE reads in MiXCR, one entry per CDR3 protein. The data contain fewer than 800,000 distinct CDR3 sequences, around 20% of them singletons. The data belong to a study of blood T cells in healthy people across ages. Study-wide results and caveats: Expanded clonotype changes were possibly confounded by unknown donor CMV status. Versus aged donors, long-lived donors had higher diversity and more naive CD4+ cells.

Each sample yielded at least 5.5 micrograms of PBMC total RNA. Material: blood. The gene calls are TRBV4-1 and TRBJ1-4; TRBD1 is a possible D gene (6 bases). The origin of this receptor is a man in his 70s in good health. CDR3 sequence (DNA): TGCGCCAGCAGCCAAGAGGCAGGGGACCCACTTGCAACTAATGAAAAACTGTTTTTT. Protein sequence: CASSQEAGDPLATNEKLFF.